The clone carrying this T cell receptor beta chain has a handful of counts. CDR1 MNHNY and CDR2 SVGAGI come from the germline V gene (reference sequence). The CDR3 extends over 16 amino acids. The V and J ends lost 0 bases and 3 bases, in that order; junction bases with no gene match: 5. Through a sample-barcoded 5' primer and a J-beta primer mix, a second PCR was run for roughly 7 to 11 cycles. TCRdb redid the calling of the 5' RACE reads with MiXCR, one entry per CDR3 protein. The profile shows 850,000 to 1,300,000 distinct CDR3 sequences, 40% to 50% of them singletons. These data come from a study of blood T cells in healthy people across ages.

This TCR derives from an older woman in good health. The rearrangement uses TRBV6-6 and TRBJ2-3, with TRBD2 matching over 8 bases. Sequences were obtained from blood. As DNA, the CDR3 is TGTGCCAGCAGTTACTCGCGAGCGGGAGTTACAGATACGCAGTATTTT. It specifies CASSYSRAGVTDTQYF.